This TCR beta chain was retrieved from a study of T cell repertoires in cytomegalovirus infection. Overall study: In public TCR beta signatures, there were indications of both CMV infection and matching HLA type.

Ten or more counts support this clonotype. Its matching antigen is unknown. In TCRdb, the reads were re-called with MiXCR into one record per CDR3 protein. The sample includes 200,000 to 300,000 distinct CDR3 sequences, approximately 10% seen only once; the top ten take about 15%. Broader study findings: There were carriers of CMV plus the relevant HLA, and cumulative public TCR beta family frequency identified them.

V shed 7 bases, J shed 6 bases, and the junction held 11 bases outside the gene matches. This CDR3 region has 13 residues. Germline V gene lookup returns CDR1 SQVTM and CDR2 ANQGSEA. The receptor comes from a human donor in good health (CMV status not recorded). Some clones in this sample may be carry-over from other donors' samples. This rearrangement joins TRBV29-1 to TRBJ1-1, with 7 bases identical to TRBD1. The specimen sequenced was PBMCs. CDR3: CSAREGARAEAFF. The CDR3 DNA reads TGCAGCGCCCGAGAGGGGGCTCGTGCTGAAGCTTTCTTT.